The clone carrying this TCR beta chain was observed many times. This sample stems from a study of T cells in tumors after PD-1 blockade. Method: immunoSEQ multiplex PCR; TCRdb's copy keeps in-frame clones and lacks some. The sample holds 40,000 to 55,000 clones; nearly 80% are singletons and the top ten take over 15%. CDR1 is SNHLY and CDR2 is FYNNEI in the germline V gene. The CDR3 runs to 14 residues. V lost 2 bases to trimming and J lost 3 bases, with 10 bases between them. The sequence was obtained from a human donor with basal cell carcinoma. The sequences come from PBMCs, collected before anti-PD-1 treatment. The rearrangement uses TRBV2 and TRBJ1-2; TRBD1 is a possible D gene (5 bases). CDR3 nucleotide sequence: TGTGCCAGCAGTGAACGCTTGACAGACTATGGCTACACCTTC. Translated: CASSERLTDYGYTF.